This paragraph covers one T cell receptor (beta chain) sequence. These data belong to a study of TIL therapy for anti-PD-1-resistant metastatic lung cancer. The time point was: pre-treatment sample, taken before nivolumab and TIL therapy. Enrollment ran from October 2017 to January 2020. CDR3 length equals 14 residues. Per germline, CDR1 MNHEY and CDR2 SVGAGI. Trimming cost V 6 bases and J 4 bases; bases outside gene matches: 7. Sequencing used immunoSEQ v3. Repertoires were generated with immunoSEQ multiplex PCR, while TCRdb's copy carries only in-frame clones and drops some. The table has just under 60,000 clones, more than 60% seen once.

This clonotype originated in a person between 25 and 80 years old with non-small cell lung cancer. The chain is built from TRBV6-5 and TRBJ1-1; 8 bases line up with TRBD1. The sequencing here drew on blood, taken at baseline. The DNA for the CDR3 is TGTGCCAGCAGCGGACCAGGGGGCTTCACTGAAGCTTTCTTT. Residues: CASSGPGGFTEAFF.